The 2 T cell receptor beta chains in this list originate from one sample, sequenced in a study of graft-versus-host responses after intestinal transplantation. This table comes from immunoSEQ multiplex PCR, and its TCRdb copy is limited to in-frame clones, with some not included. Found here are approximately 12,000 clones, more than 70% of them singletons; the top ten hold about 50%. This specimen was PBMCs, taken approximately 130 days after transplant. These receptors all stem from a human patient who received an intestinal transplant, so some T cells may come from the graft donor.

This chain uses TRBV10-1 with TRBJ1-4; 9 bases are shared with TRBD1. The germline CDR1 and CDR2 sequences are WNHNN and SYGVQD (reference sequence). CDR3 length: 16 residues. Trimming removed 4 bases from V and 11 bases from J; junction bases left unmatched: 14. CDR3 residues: CASSGGTGRVPRKLFF. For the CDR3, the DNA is TGCGCCAGCAGTGGAGGGACAGGGCGGGTTCCTAGGAAACTGTTTTTT.

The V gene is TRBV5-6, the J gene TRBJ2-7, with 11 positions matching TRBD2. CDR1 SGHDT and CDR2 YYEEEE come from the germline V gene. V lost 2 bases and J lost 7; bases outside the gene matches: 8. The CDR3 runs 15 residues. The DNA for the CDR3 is TGTGCCAGCAGCTTACGGACTAGCGGGCCGAGGGAGCAGTACTTC. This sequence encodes CASSLRTSGPREQYF. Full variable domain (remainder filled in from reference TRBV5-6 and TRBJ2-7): DAGVTQSPTHLIKTRGQQVTLRCSPKSGHDTVSWYQQALGQGPQFIFQYYEEEERQRGNFPDRFSGHQFPNYSSELNVNALLLGDSALYLCASSLRTSGPREQYFGPGTRLTVT.